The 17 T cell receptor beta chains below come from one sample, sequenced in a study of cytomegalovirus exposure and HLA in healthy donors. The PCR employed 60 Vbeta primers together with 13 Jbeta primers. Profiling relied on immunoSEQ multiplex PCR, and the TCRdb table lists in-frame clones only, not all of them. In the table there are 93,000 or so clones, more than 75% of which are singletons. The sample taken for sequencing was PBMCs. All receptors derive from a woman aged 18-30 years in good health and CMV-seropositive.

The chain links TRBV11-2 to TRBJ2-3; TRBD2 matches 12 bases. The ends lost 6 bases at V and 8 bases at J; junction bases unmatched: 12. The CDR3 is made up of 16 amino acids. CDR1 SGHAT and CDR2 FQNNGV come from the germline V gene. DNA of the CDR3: TGTGCCAGCAGTACAACTAGCGGGGGGACCCATATTACGCAGTATTTT. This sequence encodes CASSTTSGGTHITQYF.

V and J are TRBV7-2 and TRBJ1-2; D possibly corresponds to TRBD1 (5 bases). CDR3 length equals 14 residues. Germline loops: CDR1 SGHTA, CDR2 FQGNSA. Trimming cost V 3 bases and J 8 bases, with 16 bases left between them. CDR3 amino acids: CASSLRDSRRGYTF. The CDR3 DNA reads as TGTGCCAGCAGCTTGCGTGACAGTCGCCGGGGCTACACCTTC.

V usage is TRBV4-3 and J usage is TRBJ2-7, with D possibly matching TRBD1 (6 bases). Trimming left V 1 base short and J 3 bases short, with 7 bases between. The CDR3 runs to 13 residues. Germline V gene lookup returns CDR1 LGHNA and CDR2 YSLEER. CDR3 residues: CASSQGDNYEQYF. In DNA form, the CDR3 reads TGCGCCAGCAGCCAAGGGGACAACTACGAGCAGTACTTC.

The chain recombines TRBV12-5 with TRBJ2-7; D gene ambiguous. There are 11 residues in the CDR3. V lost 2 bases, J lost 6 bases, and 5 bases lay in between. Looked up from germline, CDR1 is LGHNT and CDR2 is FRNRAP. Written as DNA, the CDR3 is TGTGCTAGTGGTTTGCTGGCCGAGCAGTACTTC. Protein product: CASGLLAEQYF.

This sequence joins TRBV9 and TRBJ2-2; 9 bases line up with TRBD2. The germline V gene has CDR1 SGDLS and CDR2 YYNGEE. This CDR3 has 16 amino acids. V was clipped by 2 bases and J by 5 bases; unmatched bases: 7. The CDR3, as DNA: TGTGCCAGCAGCGTCGCAGCGGGAGGCGGTACCGGGGAGCTGTTTTTT. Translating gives CASSVAAGGGTGELFF. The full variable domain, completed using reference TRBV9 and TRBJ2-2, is DSGVTQTPKHLITATGQRVTLRCSPRSGDLSVYWYQQSLDQGLQFLIQYYNGEERAKGNILERFSAQQFPDLHSELNLSSLELGDSALYFCASSVAAGGGTGELFFGEGSRLTVL.

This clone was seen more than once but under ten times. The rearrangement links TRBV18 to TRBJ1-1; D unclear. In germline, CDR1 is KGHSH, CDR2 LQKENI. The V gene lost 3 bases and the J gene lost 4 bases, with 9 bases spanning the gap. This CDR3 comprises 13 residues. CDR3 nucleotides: TGTGCCAGCTCACCGGAGGCGTCCACTGAAGCTTTCTTT. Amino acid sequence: CASSPEASTEAFF.

The CDR3 DNA sequence: TGTGCCAGCAGCGTAGGTTTAATCAAATCGGGGCTGTTTTTT. It codes for CASSVGLIKSGLFF. J is TRBJ2-2 and V is TRBV9; D unclear. This CDR3 contains 14 residues. Germline V gives CDR1 SGDLS, CDR2 YYNGEE. V lost 0 bases and J 13 bases, leaving 16 bases between the germline ends.

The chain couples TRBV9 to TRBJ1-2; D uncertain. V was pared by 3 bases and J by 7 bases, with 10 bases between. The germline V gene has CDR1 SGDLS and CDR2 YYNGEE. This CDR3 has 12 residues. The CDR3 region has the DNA TGTGCCAGCAGCGGCCGGGGTCTTGGCTACACCTTC. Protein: CASSGRGLGYTF.

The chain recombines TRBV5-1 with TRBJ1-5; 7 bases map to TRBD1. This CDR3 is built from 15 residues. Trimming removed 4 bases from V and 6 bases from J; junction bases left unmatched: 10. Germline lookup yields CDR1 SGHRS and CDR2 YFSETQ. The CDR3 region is CASSQTGSAGQPQHF. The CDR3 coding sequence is TGCGCCAGCAGCCAGACAGGGTCCGCAGGTCAGCCCCAGCATTTT. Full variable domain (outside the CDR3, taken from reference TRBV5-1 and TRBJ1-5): KAGVTQTPRYLIKTRGQQVTLSCSPISGHRSVSWYQQTPGQGLQFLFEYFSETQRNKGNFPGRFSGRQFSNSRSEMNVSTLELGDSALYLCASSQTGSAGQPQHFGDGTRLSIL.

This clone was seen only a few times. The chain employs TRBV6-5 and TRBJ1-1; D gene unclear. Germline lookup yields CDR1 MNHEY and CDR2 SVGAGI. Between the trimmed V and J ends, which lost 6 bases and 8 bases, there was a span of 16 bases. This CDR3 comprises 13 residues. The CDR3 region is CASSLVRGVEAFF. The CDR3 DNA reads TGTGCCAGCAGCCTCGTGCGCGGGGTAGAAGCTTTCTTT.

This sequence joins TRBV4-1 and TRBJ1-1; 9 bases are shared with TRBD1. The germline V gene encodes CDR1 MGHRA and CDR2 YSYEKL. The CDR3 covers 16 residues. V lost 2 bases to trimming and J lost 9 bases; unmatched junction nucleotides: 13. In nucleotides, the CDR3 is TGCGCCAGCAGCCAACGACCCCCGGGACAGGGCGTTCAAGCTTTCTTT. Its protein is CASSQRPPGQGVQAFF.

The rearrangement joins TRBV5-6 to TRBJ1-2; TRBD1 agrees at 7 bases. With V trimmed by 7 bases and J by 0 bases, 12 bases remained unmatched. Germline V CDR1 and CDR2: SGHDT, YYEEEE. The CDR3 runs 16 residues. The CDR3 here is CASLGTEYPPNYGYTF. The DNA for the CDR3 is TGTGCCAGCCTCGGGACAGAATATCCTCCTAACTATGGCTACACCTTC.

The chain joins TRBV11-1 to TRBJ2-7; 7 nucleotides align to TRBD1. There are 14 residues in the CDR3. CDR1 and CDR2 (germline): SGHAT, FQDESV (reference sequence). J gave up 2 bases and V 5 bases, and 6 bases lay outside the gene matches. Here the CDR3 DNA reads TGTGCCAGCAGCCGGACAGGCTCCCCCTACGAGCAGTACTTC. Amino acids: CASSRTGSPYEQYF.

CDR3 coding DNA: TGCAGCGTTGAAGATCGGGGGAGGCTTCATGGCTACACCTTC. This translates into CSVEDRGRLHGYTF. The chain carries TRBV29-1 and TRBJ1-2; possibly TRBD1 for D (5 bases). The CDR3 contains 14 residues. Germline V gene sequence: CDR1 SQVTM, CDR2 ANQGSEA. Trimming pared 0 bases from V and 6 bases from J, leaving 14 bases between.

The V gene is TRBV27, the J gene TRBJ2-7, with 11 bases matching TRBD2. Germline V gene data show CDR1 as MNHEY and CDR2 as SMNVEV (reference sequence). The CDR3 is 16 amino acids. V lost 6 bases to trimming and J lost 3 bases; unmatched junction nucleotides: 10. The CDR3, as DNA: TGTGCCAGCAGGACCTTTAGCGGGGGGGCTAGCTACGAGCAGTACTTC. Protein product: CASRTFSGGASYEQYF.

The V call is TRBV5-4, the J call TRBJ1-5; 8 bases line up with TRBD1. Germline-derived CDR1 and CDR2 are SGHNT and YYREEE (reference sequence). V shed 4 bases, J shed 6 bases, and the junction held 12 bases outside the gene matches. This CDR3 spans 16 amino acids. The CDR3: CASSPDTQGALQPQHF. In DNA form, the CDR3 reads TGTGCCAGCAGCCCCGATACCCAGGGGGCGCTTCAGCCCCAGCATTTT.

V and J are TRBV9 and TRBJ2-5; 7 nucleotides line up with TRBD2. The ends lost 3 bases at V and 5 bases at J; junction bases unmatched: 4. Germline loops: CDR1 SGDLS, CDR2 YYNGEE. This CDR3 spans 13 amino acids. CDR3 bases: TGTGCCAGCAGCGGGGACTATGAGGAGACCCAGTACTTC. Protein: CASSGDYEETQYF.